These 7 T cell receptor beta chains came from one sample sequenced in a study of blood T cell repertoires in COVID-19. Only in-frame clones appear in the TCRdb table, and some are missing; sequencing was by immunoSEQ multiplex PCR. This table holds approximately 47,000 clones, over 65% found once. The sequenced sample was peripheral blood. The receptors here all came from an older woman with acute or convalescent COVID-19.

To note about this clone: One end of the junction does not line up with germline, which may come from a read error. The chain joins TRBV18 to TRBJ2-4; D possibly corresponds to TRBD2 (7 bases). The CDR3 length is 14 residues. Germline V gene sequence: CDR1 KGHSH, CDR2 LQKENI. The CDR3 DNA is TGTGCCAGCTCACCGGGGGACACTCTGGGAGGGGGTAACTTC. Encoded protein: CASSPGDTLGGGNF.

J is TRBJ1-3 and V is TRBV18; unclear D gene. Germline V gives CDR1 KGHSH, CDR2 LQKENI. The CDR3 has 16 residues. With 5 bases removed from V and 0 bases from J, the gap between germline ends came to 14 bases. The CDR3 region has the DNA TGTGCCAGCTCATACGCGACATTGACCTCTGGAAACACCATATATTTT. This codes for CASSYATLTSGNTIYF.

Written as DNA, the CDR3 is TGTGCCAGTAGTATAGCACAGAACTCTGGAAACACCATATATTTT. Protein product: CASSIAQNSGNTIYF. This sequence joins TRBV19 and TRBJ1-3, with D unclear. The CDR3 is 15 amino acids. The ends were cut back, 1 base at V and 0 bases at J, with 7 bases in the middle. Germline values: CDR1 LNHDA, CDR2 SQIVND (reference sequence).

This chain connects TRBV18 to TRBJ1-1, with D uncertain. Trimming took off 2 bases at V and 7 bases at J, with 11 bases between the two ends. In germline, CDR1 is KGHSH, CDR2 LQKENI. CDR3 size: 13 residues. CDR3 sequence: CASSPLQQSEAFF. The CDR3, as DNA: TGTGCCAGCTCACCATTACAGCAAAGTGAAGCTTTCTTT.

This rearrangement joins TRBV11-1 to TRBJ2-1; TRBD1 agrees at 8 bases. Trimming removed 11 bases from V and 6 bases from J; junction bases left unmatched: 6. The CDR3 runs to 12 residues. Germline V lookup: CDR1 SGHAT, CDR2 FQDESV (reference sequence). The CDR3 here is CAANTGGNEQFF. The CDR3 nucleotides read TGTGCCGCAAATACAGGGGGCAATGAGCAGTTCTTC.

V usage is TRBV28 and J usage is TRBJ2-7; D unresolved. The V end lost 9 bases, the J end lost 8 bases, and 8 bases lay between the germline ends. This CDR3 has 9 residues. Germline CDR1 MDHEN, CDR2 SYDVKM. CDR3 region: CARARQQYF. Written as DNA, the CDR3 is TGTGCCAGAGCTAGGCAGCAGTACTTC.

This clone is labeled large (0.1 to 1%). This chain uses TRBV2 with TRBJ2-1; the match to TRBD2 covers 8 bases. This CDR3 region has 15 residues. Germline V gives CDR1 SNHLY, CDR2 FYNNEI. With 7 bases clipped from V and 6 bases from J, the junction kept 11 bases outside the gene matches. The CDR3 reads CASTYLPGGGNEQFF. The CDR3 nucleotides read TGTGCCAGCACCTATCTACCCGGGGGGGGCAATGAGCAGTTCTTC.